The T cell receptor (beta chain) under discussion was sequenced for a study of regulatory T cells in long-lasting Graves disease. Both iRepertoire HTBI primers and Arm-PCR of CDR3 regions were used to build the TCR beta libraries. MiXCR, applied by TCRdb to the multiplex PCR reads, yields one record per CDR3 protein. The repertoire holds more than 450,000 distinct CDR3 sequences, with approximately 12% as singletons. CDR3 size: 18 residues. The germline gives CDR1 SGHNT, CDR2 YYREEE (reference sequence). V lost 5 bases to trimming and J lost 0 bases, with 18 bases between them. Time point indicated: newly diagnosed GD, antithyroid drugs for less than 3 months. Extracted PBMC RNA gave rise to the TCR library. American Thyroid Association guidelines served as the basis for diagnosing Graves' disease. This clonotype was observed many times. Its antigen is currently unknown. Study-level results: Study of thyroid tissue was not done, with only peripheral blood studied.

The same sample was also studied in work on T cells in Graves' hyperthyroidism and ophthalmopathy.

Sample: peripheral blood mononuclear cells (PBMCs), taken at new diagnosis, from a patient treated with antithyroid drugs. The clonotype was recovered from a young woman with Graves disease. The chain uses TRBV5-4 and TRBJ1-6, with a weak D call TRBD1 (6 bases). The CDR3 DNA follows: TGTGCCAGCAGTCAGGACAGTCCACAGAGCTCCTATAATTCACCCCTCCACTTT. The encoded protein is CASSQDSPQSSYNSPLHF. The full variable domain, completed using reference TRBV5-4 and TRBJ1-6, is ETGVTQSPTHLIKTRGQQVTLRCSSQSGHNTVSWYQQALGQGPQFIFQYYREEENGRGNFPPRFSGLQFPNYSSELNVNALELDDSALYLCASSQDSPQSSYNSPLHFGNGTRLTVT.